Presented here are 31 T cell receptor beta chains from one specimen sequenced in a study of T cells in Graves' hyperthyroidism and ophthalmopathy (dated by TCRdb to the late 2010s). Library prep was done by multiplex PCR. Sequenced on an Illumina HiSeq 2000. The TCR beta CDR3 regions were amplified from RNA transcripts. A first-round RT-PCR of the TCR CDR3 used the HTBI primer set with the Qiagen OneStep RT-PCR kit. The raw public data were reprocessed by TCRdb itself: fastp quality trimming at Q25, MiXCR clonotype calling, in-frame beta chains only. Entries that share a CDR3 protein sequence are merged under the most common genes and DNA. The sample table records about 740,000 distinct CDR3 sequences; 12% to 15% of these occur just once. The top ten hold roughly a tenth of the sample. Sequencing input: blood. Receptor source: a woman aged 18-29 years with Graves' hyperthyroidism.

This clonotype was seen more than once but under ten times. The chain uses TRBV29-1 and TRBJ2-7; D is undetermined. V lost 6 bases and J 0 bases, leaving 9 bases between the germline ends. The germline CDR1 and CDR2 sequences are SQVTM and ANQGSEA. This CDR3 region has 12 residues. CDR3 sequence reads: CSVLGDSYEQYF. The CDR3 nucleotides are TGCAGCGTCCTAGGCGACTCCTACGAGCAGTACTTC.

This clonotype was found a few times. The chain is built from TRBV7-2 and TRBJ2-6; D gene unclear. The germline V gene encodes CDR1 SGHTA and CDR2 FQGNSA. The CDR3 length is 17 residues. V was cut by 0 bases and J by 0 bases, with 9 bases left in between. The CDR3 coding sequence is TGTGCCAGCAGCTTAGCGCAGGTCCTCTCTGGGGCCAACGTCCTGACTTTC. This sequence encodes CASSLAQVLSGANVLTF.

V and J are TRBV20-1 and TRBJ2-6, with D perhaps matching TRBD1 (6 bases). Germline V gene data show CDR1 as DFQATT and CDR2 as SNEGSKA (reference sequence). This CDR3 is built from 17 residues. Trimming removed 3 bases from V and 1 base from J, with 16 bases in between. CDR3: CSASGRGYSSGANVLTF. The CDR3 bases are TGCAGTGCTAGCGGAAGGGGGTATTCTTCTGGGGCCAACGTCCTGACTTTC.

This clonotype appeared many times. The chain employs TRBV18 and TRBJ2-1; D not resolved. In germline, CDR1 is KGHSH, CDR2 LQKENI. The CDR3 is 13 amino acids. V lost 3 bases and J lost 8, with 11 bases in between. The CDR3 region is CASSPRLMDEQFF. Written as DNA, the CDR3 is TGTGCCAGCTCACCCCGCCTTATGGATGAGCAGTTCTTC.

This clonotype was found many times. The CDR3, as DNA: TGTGCCAGCAGACCCGGGGGACGCGGACCTGTGAACACCGGGGAGCTGTTTTTT. Protein sequence: CASRPGGRGPVNTGELFF. The V call is TRBV28, the J call TRBJ2-2; TRBD2 might be the D (6 bases). The CDR3 totals 18 residues. With 6 bases removed from V and 1 base from J, the gap between germline ends came to 21 bases. Germline loops: CDR1 MDHEN, CDR2 SYDVKM.

In its sample, this clonotype was seen many times. J is TRBJ2-7 and V is TRBV7-9; D not certain. Trimming shortened V by 5 bases and J by 6 bases, and 20 bases separated the two germline ends. Germline V gives CDR1 SEHNR, CDR2 FQNEAQ (reference sequence). This CDR3 region has 15 residues. CDR3 coding DNA: TGTGCCAGCAGCCCTCCTTTTAACCCGGCCCGCGAGCAGTACTTC. Protein sequence: CASSPPFNPAREQYF.

This clonotype was seen repeatedly, ten times or more. V usage is TRBV3-1 and J usage is TRBJ2-1; the match to TRBD2 covers 7 bases. Trimming removed 4 bases from V and 4 bases from J; junction bases left unmatched: 10. The CDR3 is 16 residues long. In germline, CDR1 is LGHDT, CDR2 YNNKEL (reference sequence). The CDR3: CASSPLGLEAYNEQFF. The CDR3 coding sequence is TGTGCCAGCAGCCCGCTCGGACTAGAGGCTTACAATGAGCAGTTCTTC.

This clonotype was found many times. This rearrangement joins TRBV29-1 to TRBJ2-5, with 12 positions matching TRBD2. CDR1 and CDR2 from the germline V gene are SQVTM and ANQGSEA. The V segment lost 5 bases and the J segment 4 bases; nucleotides outside the gene matches: 2. The CDR3 spans 13 residues. The CDR3 DNA follows: TGCAGCGTTCTAGCGGGAGGGCTAGAGACCCAGTACTTC. Protein sequence: CSVLAGGLETQYF.

CDR3 coding DNA: TGTGCCAGTAGTATCCTTTCGACCAGGGGACATGGCTACACCTTC. It is translated as CASSILSTRGHGYTF. The rearrangement joins TRBV19 to TRBJ1-2; a weak D match, TRBD1 (6 bases). Germline CDR1 is LNHDA and CDR2 is SQIVND (reference sequence). The V end was cut by 3 bases, the J end by 6 bases, with 17 bases between. CDR3 size: 15 residues.

This clonotype was counted at least ten times. V is TRBV7-2 and J is TRBJ2-1; 8 bases are shared with TRBD2. In germline, CDR1 is SGHTA, CDR2 FQGNSA. V trimming: 3 bases; J trimming: 2 bases; junction bases outside the gene matches: 6. The CDR3 has 16 amino acids. The CDR3 spells CASSFLAGRTYNEQFF. DNA for the CDR3: TGTGCCAGCAGCTTTCTAGCGGGTAGAACCTACAATGAGCAGTTCTTC.

The rearrangement links TRBV9 to TRBJ2-3, with D perhaps matching TRBD1 or TRBD2 (5 bases each). Trimming left V 0 bases short and J 0 bases short, with 14 bases between. The CDR3 runs 17 residues. Per germline, CDR1 SGDLS and CDR2 YYNGEE. The CDR3 loop reads CASSVGRWGTSTDTQYF. The CDR3 nucleotides read TGTGCCAGCAGCGTAGGTCGTTGGGGGACGAGCACAGATACGCAGTATTTT.

The chain carries TRBV10-3 and TRBJ2-7, with 7 bases matching TRBD1. CDR1 is ENHRY and CDR2 is SYGVKD in the germline V gene. The V gene end was trimmed by 2 bases and the J gene end by 2 bases; junction bases not matched to a gene: 9. The CDR3 is made up of 16 amino acids. The CDR3 region has the DNA TGTGCCATCAGTGAGCCCCCGGGACAGATCCCCTACGAGCAGTACTTC. Translation: CAISEPPGQIPYEQYF.

This clonotype was seen ten or more times. The rearrangement links TRBV7-9 to TRBJ1-1; D is ambiguous. CDR1 is SEHNR and CDR2 is FQNEAQ in the germline V gene (reference sequence). The CDR3 has 14 residues. V was clipped by 0 bases and J by 0 bases, with 5 bases between them. The CDR3 bases are TGTGCCAGCAGCTTAGCGCCGGTGAACACTGAAGCTTTCTTT. Amino acids: CASSLAPVNTEAFF.

This clonotype was seen ten or more times. This chain links TRBV27 with TRBJ2-5; 7 bases align to TRBD2. The germline CDR1 and CDR2 sequences are MNHEY and SMNVEV (reference sequence). V shed 5 bases, J shed 4 bases, and the junction held 4 bases outside the gene matches. CDR3 length equals 13 residues. The CDR3 region is CASSTREGETQYF. The CDR3 bases are TGTGCCAGCAGTACCAGGGAGGGAGAGACCCAGTACTTC.

This clonotype was seen more than once but under ten times. As DNA, the CDR3 is TGCAGTGCTAGACGGACAGGGGGGTTGCAGCCCCAGCATTTT. Its protein is CSARRTGGLQPQHF. This sequence joins TRBV20-1 and TRBJ1-5; 10 bases align to TRBD1. Losses at the gene ends were 2 bases for V and 7 bases for J; bases not matched to a gene: 5. This CDR3 is 14 amino acids long. Germline V gene sequence: CDR1 DFQATT, CDR2 SNEGSKA (reference sequence).

At least ten counts were recorded for this clonotype. This chain connects TRBV27 to TRBJ2-3; 9 bases are a match to TRBD2. CDR3 size: 13 residues. Germline V gives CDR1 MNHEY, CDR2 SMNVEV (reference sequence). V lost 8 bases and J lost 5; bases outside the gene matches: 5. The CDR3 here is CASYRGRGDTQYF. DNA for the CDR3: TGTGCCAGCTACCGCGGGAGGGGAGATACGCAGTATTTT.

This clonotype has more than one count but fewer than ten. In nucleotides, the CDR3 is TGTGCCAGCCGGGGACCTGGAGGGGCTAACTATGGCTACACCTTC. It is translated as CASRGPGGANYGYTF. The chain recombines TRBV27 with TRBJ1-2, with a weak D call TRBD1 (5 bases). This CDR3 comprises 15 residues. V was cut by 8 bases and J by 0 bases, with 16 bases left in between. CDR1 is MNHEY, CDR2 SMNVEV, per germline (reference sequence).

This clonotype was seen repeatedly, ten times or more. The rearrangement uses TRBV13 and TRBJ1-5; D unresolved. This CDR3 has 15 residues. Germline CDR1 and CDR2: PRHDT and FYEKMQ (reference sequence). V lost 1 base, J lost 0 bases, and 7 bases lay in between. CDR3 loop: CASSLAGLSNQPQHF. CDR3 DNA: TGTGCCAGCAGCTTAGCCGGCCTTAGCAATCAGCCCCAGCATTTT.

The V and J genes are TRBV4-3 and TRBJ2-7; 11 bases are a match to TRBD1. CDR3 length: 16 residues. Germline values: CDR1 LGHNA, CDR2 YSLEER. V dropped 4 bases and J dropped 6; count of bases not matched to a gene: 11. The DNA for the CDR3 is TGCGCCAGCAGCCGAGATGCCGGGACAGGGGGTTTCGAGCAGTACTTC. Protein sequence: CASSRDAGTGGFEQYF.

This clonotype was observed a handful of times. This sequence joins TRBV7-9 and TRBJ2-7, with D perhaps matching TRBD1 (6 bases). This CDR3 contains 14 residues. Trimming removed 5 bases at V and 0 bases at J, with 11 bases between. Germline V gene data show CDR1 as SEHNR and CDR2 as FQNEAQ (reference sequence). Written as DNA, the CDR3 is TGTGCCAGCAGCGAAGGACAGAGCTCCTACGAGCAGTACTTC. It translates to CASSEGQSSYEQYF.

This sequence joins TRBV28 and TRBJ1-5; D gene uncertain. The CDR3 length is 14 residues. Germline CDR1 is MDHEN and CDR2 is SYDVKM. The V and J ends lost 8 bases and 6 bases respectively, with 17 bases between them. The CDR3 here is CASGSGLLSQPQHF. The CDR3 DNA follows: TGTGCCAGCGGCTCGGGGTTATTAAGTCAGCCCCAGCATTTT.

The V and J genes are TRBV27 and TRBJ1-6; possible D gene TRBD1, 6 bases. The CDR3 extends over 15 amino acids. Germline CDR1 and CDR2: MNHEY and SMNVEV (reference sequence). Trimming cost V 6 bases and J 7 bases, with 16 bases left between them. The CDR3: CASSPPRTVNSPLHF. The CDR3 DNA sequence: TGTGCCAGCAGCCCCCCCCGGACAGTAAATTCACCCCTCCACTTT.

The chain couples TRBV12-5 to TRBJ2-5, with a weak D call TRBD2 (6 bases). Trimming removed 1 base at V and 5 bases at J, with 11 bases between. CDR3 length: 14 amino acids. Germline assignment: CDR1 LGHNT and CDR2 FRNRAP. The CDR3 loop reads CASGLAGRGETQYF. CDR3 nucleotide sequence: TGTGCTAGTGGTTTGGCCGGACGGGGGGAGACCCAGTACTTC.

This clonotype was seen ten or more times. The CDR3 region is CASRLDRLTNTEAFF. CDR3 in DNA: TGTGCCAGCAGACTCGACAGGCTTACCAACACTGAAGCTTTCTTT. The chain links TRBV6-1 to TRBJ1-1; TRBD1 might be the D (6 bases). Trimming took off 6 bases at V and 2 bases at J, with 16 bases between the two ends. This CDR3 spans 15 amino acids. CDR1 MNHNS and CDR2 SASEGT come from the germline V gene.

This clonotype has more than one count but fewer than ten. The chain has TRBV6-1 and TRBJ2-2; 8 bases are shared with TRBD2. Germline loops: CDR1 MNHNS, CDR2 SASEGT. J lost 5 bases, V lost 4 bases, and 3 bases had no gene match. The CDR3 has 14 amino acids. This CDR3 reads CASSGLALTGELFF. The DNA of the CDR3 is TGTGCCAGCAGTGGACTAGCGTTAACCGGGGAGCTGTTTTTT.

The chain is built from TRBV7-2 and TRBJ2-3; a possible D gene is TRBD2 (5 bases). The V end was cut by 5 bases, the J end by 2 bases, with 11 bases between. CDR1 is SGHTA and CDR2 is FQGNSA in the germline V gene. The length of the CDR3 is 14 residues. The CDR3 sequence: CASSRTAFTDTQYF. CDR3 in DNA: TGTGCCAGCAGCCGGACTGCCTTCACAGATACGCAGTATTTT. Variable domain in full (rest from reference TRBV7-2 and TRBJ2-3): GAGVSQSPSNKVTEKGKDVELRCDPISGHTALYWYRQSLGQGLEFLIYFQGNSAPDKSGLPSDRFSAERTGGSVSTLTIQRTQQEDSAVYLCASSRTAFTDTQYFGPGTRLTVL.

This chain links TRBV7-9 with TRBJ2-7, with 8 bases identical to TRBD2. The CDR3 contains 14 residues. J was trimmed by 6 bases and V by 1 base; bases with no gene match: 5. Per the germline V gene, CDR1 is SEHNR and CDR2 is FQNEAQ (reference sequence). The CDR3 protein is CASSLVGGGFEQYF. CDR3 bases: TGTGCCAGCAGCTTAGTCGGGGGGGGGTTCGAGCAGTACTTC.

This clonotype was found many times. The chain carries TRBV3-1 and TRBJ2-5; 7 bases are a match to TRBD1. Losses at the gene ends were 4 bases for V and 2 bases for J; bases not matched to a gene: 7. The CDR3 extends over 15 amino acids. CDR1 is LGHDT and CDR2 is YNNKEL in the germline V gene (reference sequence). CDR3 residues: CASSLLGGQQETQYF. In DNA, the CDR3 is TGTGCCAGCAGCCTCCTTGGGGGACAGCAAGAGACCCAGTACTTC.

This clonotype was detected ten times or more. The chain recombines TRBV9 with TRBJ2-7, with 7 bases matching TRBD2. The CDR3 spans 14 residues. V dropped 0 bases and J dropped 2; count of bases not matched to a gene: 2. Per germline, CDR1 SGDLS and CDR2 YYNGEE. CDR3 sequence: CASSVGGSPYEQYF. The CDR3 DNA follows: TGTGCCAGCAGCGTAGGCGGGAGCCCCTACGAGCAGTACTTC.

The V and J genes are TRBV4-2 and TRBJ2-1; 9 bases match TRBD1. Germline V lookup: CDR1 LGHNA, CDR2 YNFKEQ. Trimming cost V 5 bases and J 10 bases; bases outside gene matches: 15. The CDR3 loop spans 16 amino acids. The CDR3 DNA is TGTGCCAGCAGCTCGGCCGTGACAGGGGGGACAGGCGAGCAGTTCTTC. Protein sequence: CASSSAVTGGTGEQFF.

This clonotype showed up just a few times. The V gene is TRBV6-1, the J gene TRBJ2-7; TRBD1 might be the D (5 bases). The CDR3 has 13 residues. Germline V gene data show CDR1 as MNHNS and CDR2 as SASEGT. V was trimmed by 6 bases and J by 2 bases, leaving 11 bases between them. The CDR3 protein is CASSPGIAYEQYF. The CDR3 region has the DNA TGTGCCAGCAGCCCAGGGATAGCCTACGAGCAGTACTTC.